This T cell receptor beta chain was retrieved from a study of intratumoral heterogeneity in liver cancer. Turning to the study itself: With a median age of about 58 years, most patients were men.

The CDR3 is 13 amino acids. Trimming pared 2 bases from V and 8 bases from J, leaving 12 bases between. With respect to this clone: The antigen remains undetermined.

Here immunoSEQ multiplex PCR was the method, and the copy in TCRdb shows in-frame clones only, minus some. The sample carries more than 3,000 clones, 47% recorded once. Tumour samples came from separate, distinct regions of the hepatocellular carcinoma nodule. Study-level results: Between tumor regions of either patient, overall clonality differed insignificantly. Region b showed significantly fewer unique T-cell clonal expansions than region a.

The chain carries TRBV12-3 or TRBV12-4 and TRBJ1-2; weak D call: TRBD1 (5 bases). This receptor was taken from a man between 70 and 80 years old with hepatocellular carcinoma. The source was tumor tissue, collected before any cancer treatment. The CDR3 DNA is TGTGCCAGCAGTTTAATCCAGGGTCTCGGCTACACCTTC. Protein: CASSLIQGLGYTF.